Listed below are T cell receptor beta chains from one sample, sequenced in a study of T cell changes during pregnancy in multiple sclerosis. Repertoires were generated with immunoSEQ multiplex PCR, while TCRdb's copy carries only in-frame clones and drops some. There are around 130,000 clones in the sample; 90% to 95% occur only once, and roughly 6% lies in the top ten. Sequenced material: peripheral blood, taken before pregnancy. Receptor source: a female donor with multiple sclerosis, enrolled in a pregnancy study. Both conserved end residues are part of each CDR3. The D gene is left open where the match is weak. Clone sizes are given selectively: once, few, many, or a class where the clone is expanded.

v_call	clone_size	d_call	j_call	cdr3_nt	cdr3_aa
TRBV2	NA	NA	TRBJ2-5	TGTGCCAGCAGCTACAGTAGGGGGGAGACCCAGTACTTC	CASSYSRGETQYF
TRBV27	NA	NA	TRBJ2-1	TGTGCCAGCAGTTTACGGCTAACCCCCCGGGATGAGCAGTTCTTC	CASSLRLTPRDEQFF
TRBV2	NA	NA	TRBJ1-4	TGTGCCAGCCGGGCTGCGTGGACACCGGGCGATCGAGAAAAACTGTTTTTT	CASRAAWTPGDREKLFF
TRBV15	once	TRBD2	TRBJ2-5	TGTGCCACGGCCAGTAGCGGGTCCCAAGAGACCCAGTACTTC	CATASSGSQETQYF
TRBV21-1	NA	NA	TRBJ2-7	TGTGCCAGCAGCAAAGGGACATTCTCAACCTACGAGCAGTACTTC	CASSKGTFSTYEQYF
TRBV13	NA	NA	TRBJ1-6	TGTGCCAGCAATGGTCGAGGTTCACCCCTCCACTTT	CASNGRGSPLHF
TRBV9	NA	TRBD1	TRBJ2-1	TGTGCCAGCAGCCCTGGACAGGCGGATGAGCAGTTCTTC	CASSPGQADEQFF
TRBV5-4	once	TRBD2	TRBJ2-5	TGTGCCAGCACCTTCGGAAGGGGTCTAGCGGGTGGGTTTCAAGAGACCCAGTACTTC	CASTFGRGLAGGFQETQYF
TRBV27	NA	TRBD1	TRBJ1-5	TGTGCCAGCAGTTTATCGGGCAGGGGGCAGCCCCAGCATTTT	CASSLSGRGQPQHF
TRBV6-1	NA	TRBD1	TRBJ2-3	TGTGCCAGCATATTGGGGACAGGGGTGACAGATACGCAGTATTTT	CASILGTGVTDTQYF
TRBV9	NA	TRBD2	TRBJ2-7	TGTGCCAGCAGCGCCACGGGACTACACTACGAGCAGTACTTC	CASSATGLHYEQYF
TRBV4-2	NA	TRBD2	TRBJ2-2	TGTGCCAGCAGCCCCCGAGCGGGGATCCCTGGATACACCGGGGAGCTGTTTTTT	CASSPRAGIPGYTGELFF